Following are 4 T cell receptor beta chains from one sample sequenced in a study of blood T cell repertoires in COVID-19 (dated by TCRdb to about 2020). The library was obtained by the immunoSEQ multiplex PCR assay. TCRdb took over this immuneACCESS table, retaining in-frame rearrangements with V and J assigned. Such tables are incomplete; in checked studies, under half of the missing clones stem from an unresolved V gene, and the remainder is unexplained. In all, the sample holds over 200,000 clones, and over 75% of those were seen once. The ten top clones hold around 3.6% of the sample. The source material was PBMCs or T cells enriched from blood (not recorded which). The source of these receptors is a woman aged 25 to 45 who had been exposed to COVID-19.

The chain carries TRBV6-2 or TRBV6-3 and TRBJ2-3; TRBD2 agrees at 8 bases. J lost 4 bases, V lost 2 bases, and 20 bases had no gene match. The germline V gene has CDR1 MNHEY and CDR2 SVGEGT. CDR3 length: 20 amino acids. The CDR3 nucleotides read TGTGCCAGCAGTTACCGAATAAGCGGGGGCTCAACGAGTGAGGCAGATACGCAGTATTTT. This codes for CASSYRISGGSTSEADTQYF.

The chain recombines TRBV27 with TRBJ2-3; 8 nucleotides agree with TRBD1. The CDR3 contains 16 residues. Unmatched junction bases numbered 6, after V lost 3 bases and J lost 1 base. Germline CDR1 reads MNHEY; CDR2 reads SMNVEV (reference sequence). CDR3 in DNA: TGTGCCAGCAGTTTGTCGACAGGGGTGCGCACAGATACGCAGTATTTT. This gives the protein CASSLSTGVRTDTQYF.

The gene calls are TRBV30 and TRBJ1-2; 8 nucleotides agree with TRBD1. This CDR3 has 17 residues. Unmatched junction bases numbered 14, after V lost 0 bases and J lost 5 bases. Germline CDR1 is GTSNPN and CDR2 is SVGIG (reference sequence). CDR3 protein: CAWSVRTGRVLEYGYTF. DNA of the CDR3: TGTGCCTGGAGTGTAAGGACAGGGAGAGTTTTAGAGTATGGCTACACCTTC. The whole variable domain, remainder taken from reference TRBV30 and TRBJ1-2, is SQTIHQWPATLVQPVGSPLSLECTVEGTSNPNLYWYRQAAGRGLQLLFYSVGIGQISSEVPQNLSASRPQDRQFILSSKKLLLSDSGFYLCAWSVRTGRVLEYGYTFGSGTRLTVV.

The gene calls are TRBV27 and TRBJ1-1; D is ambiguous. The V gene's germline CDR1 is MNHEY and CDR2 SMNVEV (reference sequence). Trimming removed 5 bases from V and 6 bases from J, with 16 bases in between. The CDR3 totals 14 residues. CDR3 coding DNA: TGTGCCAGCAGTCTCTCCGGACTGCAGGCTGAAGCTTTCTTT. As protein: CASSLSGLQAEAFF.